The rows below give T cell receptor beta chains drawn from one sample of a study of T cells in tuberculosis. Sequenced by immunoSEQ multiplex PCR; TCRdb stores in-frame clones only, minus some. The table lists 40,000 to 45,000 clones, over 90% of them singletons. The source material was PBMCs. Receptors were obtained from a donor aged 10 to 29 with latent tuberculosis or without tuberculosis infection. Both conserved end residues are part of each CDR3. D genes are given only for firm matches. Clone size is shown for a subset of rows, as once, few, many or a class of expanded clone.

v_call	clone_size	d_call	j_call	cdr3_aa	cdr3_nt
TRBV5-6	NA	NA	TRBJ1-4	CASSLAGGTTNEKLFF	TGTGCCAGCAGCTTGGCCGGAGGTACAACTAATGAAAAACTGTTTTTT
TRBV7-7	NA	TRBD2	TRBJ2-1	CASSETSGGVAYNEQFF	TGTGCCAGCAGCGAGACTAGCGGGGGGGTGGCCTACAATGAGCAGTTCTTC
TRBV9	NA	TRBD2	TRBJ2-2	CASSARTSDTGELFF	TGTGCCAGCAGCGCCCGGACTAGCGACACCGGGGAGCTGTTTTTT
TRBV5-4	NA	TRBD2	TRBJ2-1	CASSSLTSGNTMRQFF	TGTGCCAGCAGTTCCTTGACTAGCGGAAATACAATGAGGCAGTTCTTC
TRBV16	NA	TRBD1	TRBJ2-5	CASSHGTAQETQYF	TGTGCCAGCAGCCATGGGACAGCACAAGAGACCCAGTACTTC
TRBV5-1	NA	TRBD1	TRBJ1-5	CASSLTGGTQDQPQHF	TGCGCCAGCAGCTTGACAGGGGGAACTCAGGATCAGCCCCAGCATTTT
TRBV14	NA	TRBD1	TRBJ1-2	CASSHDRARYGYTF	TGTGCCAGCAGCCACGACAGGGCACGCTATGGCTACACCTTC
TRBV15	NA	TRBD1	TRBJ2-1	CATSSPGQGLRGEQFF	TGTGCCACCAGCTCTCCGGGACAGGGCCTAAGGGGTGAGCAGTTCTTC
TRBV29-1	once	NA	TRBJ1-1	CSVRPGNTEAFF	TGCAGCGTTCGCCCAGGGAACACTGAAGCTTTCTTT
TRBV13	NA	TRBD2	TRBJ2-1	CASATISGGAHNEQFF	TGTGCCAGCGCCACCATTAGCGGGGGGGCCCACAATGAGCAGTTCTTC
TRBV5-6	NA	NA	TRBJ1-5	CASSLARQGYNQPQHF	TGTGCCAGCAGCTTGGCTCGGCAGGGGTACAATCAGCCCCAGCATTTT
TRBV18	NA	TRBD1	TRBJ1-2	CASSPGQGEQARGYTF	TGTGCCAGCTCACCAGGACAGGGGGAACAAGCGCGCGGCTACACCTTC
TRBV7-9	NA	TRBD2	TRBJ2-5	CASSLLAGEETQYF	TGTGCCAGCAGCTTACTAGCGGGAGAAGAGACCCAGTACTTC
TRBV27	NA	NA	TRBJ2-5	CASSVLSGGETQYF	TGTGCCAGCAGCGTCCTCAGCGGAGGGGAGACCCAGTACTTC
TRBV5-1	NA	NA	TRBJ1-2	CASSLVGARDGYTF	TGCGCCAGCAGCTTGGTGGGGGCGCGAGATGGCTACACCTTC
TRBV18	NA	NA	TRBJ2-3	CASSPPSTGTDTQYF	TGTGCCAGCTCACCACCATCCACGGGAACAGATACGCAGTATTTT
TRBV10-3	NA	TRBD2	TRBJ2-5	CAISGLAGGVETQYF	TGTGCCATCAGTGGACTAGCGGGAGGGGTGGAGACCCAGTACTTC
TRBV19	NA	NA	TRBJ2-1	CASSTTPGLMNEQFF	TGTGCCAGTAGTACGACTCCAGGGCTGATGAATGAGCAGTTCTTC